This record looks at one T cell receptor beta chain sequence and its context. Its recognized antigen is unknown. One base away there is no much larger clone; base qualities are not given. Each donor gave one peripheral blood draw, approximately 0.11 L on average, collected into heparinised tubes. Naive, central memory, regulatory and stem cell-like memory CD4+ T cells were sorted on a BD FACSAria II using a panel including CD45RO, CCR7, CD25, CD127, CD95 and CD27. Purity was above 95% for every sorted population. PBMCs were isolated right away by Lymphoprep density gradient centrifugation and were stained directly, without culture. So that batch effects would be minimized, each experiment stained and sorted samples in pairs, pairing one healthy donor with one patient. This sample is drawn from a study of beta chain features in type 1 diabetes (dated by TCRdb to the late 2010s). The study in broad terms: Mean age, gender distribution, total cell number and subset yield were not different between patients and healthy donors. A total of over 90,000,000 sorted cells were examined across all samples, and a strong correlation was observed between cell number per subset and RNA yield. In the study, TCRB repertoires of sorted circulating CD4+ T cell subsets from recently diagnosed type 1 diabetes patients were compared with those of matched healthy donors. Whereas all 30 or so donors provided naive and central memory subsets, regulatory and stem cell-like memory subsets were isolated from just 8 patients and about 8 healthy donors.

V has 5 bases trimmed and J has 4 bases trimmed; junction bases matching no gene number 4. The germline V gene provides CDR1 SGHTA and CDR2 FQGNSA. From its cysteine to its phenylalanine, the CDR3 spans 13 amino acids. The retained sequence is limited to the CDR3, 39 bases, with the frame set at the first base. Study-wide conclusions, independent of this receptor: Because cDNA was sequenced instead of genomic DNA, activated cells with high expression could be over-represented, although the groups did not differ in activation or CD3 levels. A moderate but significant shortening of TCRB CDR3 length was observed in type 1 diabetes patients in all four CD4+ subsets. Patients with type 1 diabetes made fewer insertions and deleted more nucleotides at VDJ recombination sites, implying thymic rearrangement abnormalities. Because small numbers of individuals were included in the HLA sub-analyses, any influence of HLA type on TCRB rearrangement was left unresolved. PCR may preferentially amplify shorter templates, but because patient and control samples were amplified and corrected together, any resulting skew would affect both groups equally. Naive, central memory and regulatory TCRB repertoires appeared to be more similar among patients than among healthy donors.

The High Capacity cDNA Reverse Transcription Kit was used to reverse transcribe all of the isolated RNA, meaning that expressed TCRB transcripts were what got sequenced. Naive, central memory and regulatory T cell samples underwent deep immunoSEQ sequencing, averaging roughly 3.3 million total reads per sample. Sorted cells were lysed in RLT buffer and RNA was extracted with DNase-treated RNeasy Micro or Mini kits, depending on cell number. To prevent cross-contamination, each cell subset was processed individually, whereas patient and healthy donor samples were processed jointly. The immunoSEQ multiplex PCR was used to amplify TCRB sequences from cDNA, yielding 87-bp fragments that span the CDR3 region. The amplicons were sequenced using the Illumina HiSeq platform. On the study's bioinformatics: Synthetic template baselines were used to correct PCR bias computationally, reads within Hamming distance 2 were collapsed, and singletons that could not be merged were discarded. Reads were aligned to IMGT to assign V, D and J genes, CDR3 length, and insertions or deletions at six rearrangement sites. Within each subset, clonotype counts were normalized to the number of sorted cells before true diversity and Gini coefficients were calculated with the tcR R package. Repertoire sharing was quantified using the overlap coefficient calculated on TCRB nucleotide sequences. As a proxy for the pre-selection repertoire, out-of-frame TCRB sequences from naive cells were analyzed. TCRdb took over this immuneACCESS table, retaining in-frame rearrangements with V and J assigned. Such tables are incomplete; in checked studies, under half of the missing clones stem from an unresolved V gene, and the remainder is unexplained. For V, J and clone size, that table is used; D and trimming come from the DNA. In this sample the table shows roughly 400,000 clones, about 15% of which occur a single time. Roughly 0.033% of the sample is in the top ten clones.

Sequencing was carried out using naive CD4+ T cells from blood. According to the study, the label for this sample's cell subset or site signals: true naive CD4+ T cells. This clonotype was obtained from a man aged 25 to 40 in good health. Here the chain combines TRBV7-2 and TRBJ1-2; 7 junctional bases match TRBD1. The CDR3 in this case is CASSTDRIYGYTF. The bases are TGTGCCAGCAGCACGGACAGGATCTATGGCTACACCTTC.